Below are 7 T cell receptor beta chains sequenced from a single sample in a study of blood T cell repertoires in COVID-19 (dated by TCRdb to 2019 to 2021). Library prep was done by the immunoSEQ multiplex PCR assay. TCRdb mirrors the immuneACCESS table, restricted to in-frame sequences. Some clones are absent from its copies; in checked studies, under half trace to an unresolved V gene, and the reason for the others is unknown. For this sample there are roughly 180,000 clones; about 86% appear just once. The ten largest clones represent roughly 8.2% of the sample. Sequencing input: peripheral blood. The receptors were gathered from a man aged 55 to 70 with acute or convalescent COVID-19.

The genes are TRBV11-3 and TRBJ2-1; TRBD2 aligns across 8 bases. The V gene end was trimmed by 5 bases and the J gene end by 4 bases; junction bases not matched to a gene: 7. CDR1 SGHNT and CDR2 YENEEA come from the germline V gene. There are 15 residues in the CDR3. This chain's CDR3 is CASSLWVAGYNEQFF. CDR3 nucleotides: TGTGCCAGCAGCCTCTGGGTAGCGGGGTACAATGAGCAGTTCTTC.

The V gene is TRBV5-6, the J gene TRBJ1-4; maybe TRBD1 (5 bases). The CDR3 has 13 residues. Germline V CDR1 and CDR2: SGHDT, YYEEEE. V lost 4 bases to trimming and J lost 8 bases, with 12 bases between them. CDR3 sequence (DNA): TGTGCCAGCAGCCGTGGGACTGCAGAAAAACTGTTTTTT. Its translation: CASSRGTAEKLFF. The full variable domain, rest sourced from reference TRBV5-6 and TRBJ1-4, is DAGVTQSPTHLIKTRGQQVTLRCSPKSGHDTVSWYQQALGQGPQFIFQYYEEEERQRGNFPDRFSGHQFPNYSSELNVNALLLGDSALYLCASSRGTAEKLFFGSGTQLSVL.

The chain links TRBV7-8 to TRBJ2-3; 12 bases map to TRBD2. The CDR3 is made up of 17 amino acids. Germline-derived CDR1 and CDR2 are SGHVS and FQNEAQ. V lost 4 bases, J lost 4 bases, and 9 bases stayed unmatched. The CDR3 bases are TGTGCCAGCAGCTCCCCCCCGGCTAGCGGGAGGGCAGATACGCAGTATTTT. Translating gives CASSSPPASGRADTQYF.

J is TRBJ2-2 and V is TRBV6-5, with TRBD2 matching 12 bases. Trimming took 4 bases from V and 5 from J; bases not matched to a gene: 5. Germline V gives CDR1 MNHEY, CDR2 SVGAGI. CDR3 length: 16 residues. CDR3: CASSSSGRAETGELFF. The DNA for the CDR3 is TGTGCCAGCAGTTCTAGCGGGAGGGCCGAGACCGGGGAGCTGTTTTTT.

The chain combines TRBV5-4 with TRBJ1-2; no clear D. Trimming shortened V by 2 bases and J by 1 base, and 6 bases separated the two germline ends. The CDR3 is 13 residues long. The V gene's germline CDR1 is SGHNT and CDR2 YYREEE (reference sequence). CDR3 sequence (DNA): TGTGCCAGCAGCTTCTCACATAACTATGGCTACACCTTC. Its protein is CASSFSHNYGYTF.

The chain combines TRBV10-3 with TRBJ2-7, with TRBD1 as a possible D gene (5 bases). The germline V gene has CDR1 ENHRY and CDR2 SYGVKD. This CDR3 has 12 residues. Trimming took off 3 bases at V and 2 bases at J, with 5 bases between the two ends. As DNA, the CDR3 is TGTGCCATCAGTGACAGGGCCTACGAGCAGTACTTC. This translates into CAISDRAYEQYF.

CDR3 in amino acids: CASSIGGGQAYSNQPQHF. DNA for the CDR3: TGTGCCAGTAGTATTGGGGGGGGACAGGCATATAGCAATCAGCCCCAGCATTTT. This chain connects TRBV19 to TRBJ1-5; TRBD1 agrees at 8 bases. V shed 3 bases and J 0 bases; nucleotides not matched to a gene: 10. The CDR3 is 18 residues long. The germline gives CDR1 LNHDA, CDR2 SQIVND (reference sequence).